The 16 T cell receptor beta chains listed next were all sequenced from one sample in a study of long-term antiretroviral therapy in people with HIV. Sequencing relied on immunoSEQ assay v3.0, run at survey level. Sequencing was performed with immunoSEQ multiplex PCR; in TCRdb, only in-frame clones are kept and a portion is missing. The profile covers approximately 24,000 clones, with approximately 88% appearing a single time and 8.7% taken by the ten largest. This specimen consisted of unsorted PBMCs, obtained 1.8 years before starting antiretroviral therapy. These TCRs come from a middle-aged man with HIV.

CDR3 nucleotides: TGTGCCTGGAGGGGACAGGACTCCTACGAGCAGTACTTC. Translation: CAWRGQDSYEQYF. The chain uses TRBV30 and TRBJ2-7, with 8 positions matching TRBD1. Germline V gene data show CDR1 as GTSNPN and CDR2 as SVGIG (reference sequence). V gave up 3 bases and J gave up 0 bases; unmatched junction bases: 1. This CDR3 is 13 amino acids long.

The genes are TRBV5-1 and TRBJ2-3; tentatively, D is TRBD1 (5 bases). The CDR3 is 15 residues long. Trimming stripped 0 bases from V and 0 bases from J, with 8 bases between. Germline V gene data show CDR1 as SGHRS and CDR2 as YFSETQ. The CDR3 DNA follows: TGCGCCAGCAGCTTGGGGCGACAGAGCACAGATACGCAGTATTTT. Encoded protein: CASSLGRQSTDTQYF. Full variable domain (rest looked up from reference TRBV5-1 and TRBJ2-3): KAGVTQTPRYLIKTRGQQVTLSCSPISGHRSVSWYQQTPGQGLQFLFEYFSETQRNKGNFPGRFSGRQFSNSRSEMNVSTLELGDSALYLCASSLGRQSTDTQYFGPGTRLTVL.

V and J are TRBV5-5 and TRBJ2-1; TRBD1 agrees at 7 bases. The V gene end was trimmed by 1 base and the J gene end by 0 bases; junction bases not matched to a gene: 4. The CDR3 contains 16 residues. CDR1 and CDR2 from the germline V gene are SGHKS and YYEKEE (reference sequence). As DNA, the CDR3 is TGTGCCAGCAGCTTGAGGGGGCTAAGCTCCTACAATGAGCAGTTCTTC. Its translation is CASSLRGLSSYNEQFF.

This clone was counted a few times. Here the CDR3 reads CASSPSAGDLPYEQYF. CDR3 DNA: TGTGCCAGCAGTCCGTCAGCGGGAGACTTACCCTACGAGCAGTACTTC. The V and J genes are TRBV27 and TRBJ2-7; 8 bases line up with TRBD2. The CDR3 loop spans 16 amino acids. Germline trimming cut 5 bases from V and 2 bases from J; bases unmatched to any gene: 11. Germline lookup yields CDR1 MNHEY and CDR2 SMNVEV (reference sequence).

This chain joins TRBV11-3 and TRBJ2-5, with 8 positions matching TRBD2. Trimming removed 0 bases from V and 2 bases from J; junction bases left unmatched: 2. The germline CDR1 and CDR2 sequences are SGHNT and YENEEA. This CDR3 has 15 residues. CDR3 region: CASSLDGTRQETQYF. CDR3 sequence (DNA): TGTGCCAGCAGCTTAGATGGGACTAGGCAAGAGACCCAGTACTTC. Filled out from reference TRBV11-3 and TRBJ2-5, the complete variable domain reads EAGVVQSPRYKIIEKKQPVAFWCNPISGHNTLYWYLQNLGQGPELLIRYENEEAVDDSQLPKDRFSAERLKGVDSTLKIQPAELGDSAVYLCASSLDGTRQETQYFGPGTRLLVL.

V is TRBV11-2 and J is TRBJ1-6, with D perhaps TRBD1 (5 bases). Trimming stripped 6 bases from V and 7 bases from J, with 16 bases between. Germline values: CDR1 SGHAT, CDR2 FQNNGV. The CDR3 runs 15 residues. The CDR3 region has the DNA TGTGCCAGCAGTATAGGGACTCGGTTAAATTCACCCCTCCACTTT. This sequence encodes CASSIGTRLNSPLHF.

The rearrangement links TRBV4-3 to TRBJ1-6; 7 nucleotides align to TRBD1. The CDR3 is 16 residues long. V gave up 1 base and J gave up 7 bases; unmatched junction bases: 7. Germline lookup yields CDR1 LGHNA and CDR2 YSLEER. The CDR3 region is CASSQVYRGSNSPLHF. CDR3 coding DNA: TGCGCCAGCAGCCAAGTTTACAGGGGCTCAAATTCACCCCTCCACTTT.

The rearrangement uses TRBV27 and TRBJ1-2; D gene ambiguous. Germline loops: CDR1 MNHEY, CDR2 SMNVEV (reference sequence). The CDR3 has 17 amino acids. V was trimmed by 5 bases and J by 2 bases, leaving 21 bases between them. As DNA, the CDR3 is TGTGCCAGCAGTCCTTGGACCGCCCGGAGGTCCAACTATGGCTACACCTTC. This gives the protein CASSPWTARRSNYGYTF.

The rearrangement uses TRBV5-6 and TRBJ1-5, with D maybe TRBD1 (6 bases). Germline assignment: CDR1 SGHDT and CDR2 YYEEEE. CDR3 length: 16 amino acids. Trimming removed 1 base at V and 2 bases at J, with 13 bases between. CDR3: CASSLWGALGNQPQHF. DNA for the CDR3: TGTGCCAGCAGCTTGTGGGGGGCTTTGGGCAATCAGCCCCAGCATTTT.

The V gene is TRBV7-3, the J gene TRBJ1-1, with D possibly matching TRBD1 (6 bases). V was trimmed by 5 bases and J by 6 bases, leaving 16 bases between them. The CDR3 has 14 residues. Germline V gene sequence: CDR1 SGHTA, CDR2 FQGTGA. The CDR3 DNA is TGTGCCAGCAGCCGGGGACACTTCGGAGCTGAAGCTTTCTTT. It yields the protein CASSRGHFGAEAFF.

The genes are TRBV11-3 and TRBJ2-5; D perhaps matches TRBD2 (6 bases). This CDR3 has 14 amino acids. From germline, CDR1 is SGHNT and CDR2 YENEEA. Trimming removed 5 bases at V and 2 bases at J, with 12 bases between. CDR3 sequence (DNA): TGTGCCAGCAGCCTCGGAGGGGATCAAGAGACCCAGTACTTC. This encodes CASSLGGDQETQYF.

CDR3 loop: CASSLEPGSYNEQFF. Written as DNA, the CDR3 is TGCGCCAGCAGCTTGGAACCGGGATCCTACAATGAGCAGTTCTTC. The chain joins TRBV5-1 to TRBJ2-1; the D gene is possibly TRBD2 (5 bases). Germline CDR1 is SGHRS and CDR2 is YFSETQ. Between the trimmed V and J ends, which lost 0 bases and 1 base, there was a span of 8 bases. The CDR3 is 15 residues long. The whole variable domain, remainder taken from reference TRBV5-1 and TRBJ2-1, is KAGVTQTPRYLIKTRGQQVTLSCSPISGHRSVSWYQQTPGQGLQFLFEYFSETQRNKGNFPGRFSGRQFSNSRSEMNVSTLELGDSALYLCASSLEPGSYNEQFFGPGTRLTVL.

The V gene is TRBV5-1, the J gene TRBJ2-5; 9 nucleotides line up with TRBD2. J gave up 3 bases and V 2 bases, and 5 bases lay outside the gene matches. The length of the CDR3 is 15 residues. CDR1 SGHRS and CDR2 YFSETQ come from the germline V gene. The CDR3 bases are TGCGCCAGCAGCTTATTGCCTAGCGGGGAAGAGACCCAGTACTTC. Amino acids: CASSLLPSGEETQYF.

The chain recombines TRBV7-9 with TRBJ1-5, with 7 nucleotides matching TRBD1. The CDR3 is made up of 15 amino acids. Losses at the gene ends were 4 bases for V and 2 bases for J; bases not matched to a gene: 5. Germline V gene lookup returns CDR1 SEHNR and CDR2 FQNEAQ (reference sequence). CDR3 residues: CASSSETGGNQPQHF. The CDR3 nucleotides read TGTGCCAGCAGCTCCGAAACAGGGGGCAATCAGCCCCAGCATTTT. The whole variable domain, remainder taken from reference TRBV7-9 and TRBJ1-5, is DTGVSQNPRHKITKRGQNVTFRCDPISEHNRLYWYRQTLGQGPEFLTYFQNEAQLEKSRLLSDRFSAERPKGSFSTLEIQRTEQGDSAMYLCASSSETGGNQPQHFGDGTRLSIL.

The rearrangement links TRBV18 to TRBJ2-7; possibly TRBD2 for D (7 bases). In germline, CDR1 is KGHSH, CDR2 LQKENI. Between the trimmed V and J ends, which lost 2 bases and 6 bases, there was a span of 17 bases. This CDR3 has 15 amino acids. CDR3 loop: CASSPWAGALTEQYF. In DNA, the CDR3 is TGTGCCAGCTCACCATGGGCGGGGGCCCTAACCGAGCAGTACTTC.

This clone was seen a handful of times. This chain uses TRBV10-3 with TRBJ2-5; D ambiguous. Germline V gene data show CDR1 as ENHRY and CDR2 as SYGVKD. This CDR3 has 13 amino acids. V lost 0 bases to trimming and J lost 4 bases, with 6 bases between them. CDR3 region: CAISESTAETQYF. The CDR3 region has the DNA TGTGCCATCAGTGAGTCCACAGCAGAGACCCAGTACTTC.